This T cell receptor (beta chain) was captured in a study of blood T cell repertoires in COVID-19. Study-wide background: Donors in the United States, Italy and Spain gave samples during acute or convalescent COVID-19.

As handled by the study authors: Estimated nucleated cell counts came from reference gene primer amplification. Clones were sequenced by immunoSEQ multiplex PCR, and TCRdb holds only the in-frame ones, with some missing. The V and J calls and the clone size are those of that table, but D and trimming were determined from the DNA. The table lists approximately 400,000 clones, 70% to 90% of them singletons, with 1% to 1.5% in the top ten. Researchers sorted participants into cohorts using their self-reported clinical history. Cohort 3 donors counted as recovered after two negative PCRs, clearance, or resolved symptoms. The trim removed 0 bases at V and 5 bases at J, leaving 4 bases unmatched. The CDR3 is 14 residues long. Germline V gives CDR1 MNHEY, CDR2 SVGAGI.

This sequence joins TRBV6-5 and TRBJ2-7, with 7 bases aligning to TRBD2. The sequence came from a man aged 30-40 years who had recovered from COVID-19. The sequencing sample was made of PBMCs or T cells enriched from blood (not recorded which). The CDR3 region has the DNA TGTGCCAGCAGTTACTCGGGGGGGGTAAACGAGCAGTACTTC. Its protein product is CASSYSGGVNEQYF.